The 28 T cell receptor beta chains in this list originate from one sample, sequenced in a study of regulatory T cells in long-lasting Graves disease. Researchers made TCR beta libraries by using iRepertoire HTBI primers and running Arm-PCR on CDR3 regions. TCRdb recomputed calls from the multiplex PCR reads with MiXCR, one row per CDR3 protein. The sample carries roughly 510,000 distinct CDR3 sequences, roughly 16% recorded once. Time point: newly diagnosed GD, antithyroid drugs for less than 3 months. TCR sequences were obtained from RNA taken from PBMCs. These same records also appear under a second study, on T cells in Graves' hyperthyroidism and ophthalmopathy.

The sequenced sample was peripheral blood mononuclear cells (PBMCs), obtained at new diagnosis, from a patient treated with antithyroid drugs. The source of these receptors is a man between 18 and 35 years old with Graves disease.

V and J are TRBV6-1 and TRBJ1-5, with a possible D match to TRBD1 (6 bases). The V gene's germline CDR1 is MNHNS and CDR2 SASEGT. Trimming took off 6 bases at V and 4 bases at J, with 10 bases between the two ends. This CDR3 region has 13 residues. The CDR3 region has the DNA TGTGCCAGCAGAATCGGACAGAATCAGCCCCAGCATTTT. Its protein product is CASRIGQNQPQHF.

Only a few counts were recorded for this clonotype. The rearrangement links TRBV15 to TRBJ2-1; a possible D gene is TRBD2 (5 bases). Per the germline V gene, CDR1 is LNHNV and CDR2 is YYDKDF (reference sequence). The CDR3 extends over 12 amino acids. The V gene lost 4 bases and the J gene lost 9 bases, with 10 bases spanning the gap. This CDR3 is CATSISTTEQFF. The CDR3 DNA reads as TGTGCCACCAGCATCTCGACTACTGAGCAGTTCTTC.

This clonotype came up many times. The CDR3: CASSPQGKGEQYF. In DNA form, the CDR3 reads TGTGCCAGCTCACCCCAGGGTAAAGGCGAGCAGTACTTC. The chain combines TRBV18 with TRBJ2-7; a weak D match, TRBD1 (5 bases). The CDR3 is made up of 13 amino acids. Germline-derived CDR1 and CDR2 are KGHSH and LQKENI. V lost 3 bases and J 6 bases, leaving 12 bases between the germline ends.

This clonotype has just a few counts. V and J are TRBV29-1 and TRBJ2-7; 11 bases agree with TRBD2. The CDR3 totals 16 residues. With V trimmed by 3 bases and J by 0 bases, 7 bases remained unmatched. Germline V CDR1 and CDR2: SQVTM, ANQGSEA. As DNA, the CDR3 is TGCAGCGTTGAGACTAGCGGGAAACAAAGCTCCTACGAGCAGTACTTC. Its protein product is CSVETSGKQSSYEQYF.

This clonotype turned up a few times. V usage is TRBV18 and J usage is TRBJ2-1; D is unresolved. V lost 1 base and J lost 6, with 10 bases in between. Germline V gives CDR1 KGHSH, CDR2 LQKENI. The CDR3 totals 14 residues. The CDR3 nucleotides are TGTGCCAGCTCACCACGGAATGAACCCAATGAGCAGTTCTTC. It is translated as CASSPRNEPNEQFF.

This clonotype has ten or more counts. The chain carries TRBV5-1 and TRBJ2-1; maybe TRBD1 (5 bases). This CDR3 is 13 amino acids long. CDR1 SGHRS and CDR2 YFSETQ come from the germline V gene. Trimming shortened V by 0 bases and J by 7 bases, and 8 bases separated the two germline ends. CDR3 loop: CASSLAPGNEQFF. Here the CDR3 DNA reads TGCGCCAGCAGCTTGGCCCCAGGGAATGAGCAGTTCTTC.

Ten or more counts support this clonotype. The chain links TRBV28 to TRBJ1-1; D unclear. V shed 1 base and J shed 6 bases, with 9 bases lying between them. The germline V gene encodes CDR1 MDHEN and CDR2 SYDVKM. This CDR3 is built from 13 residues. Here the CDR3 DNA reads TGTGCCAGCAGTTTATCGACGGCTCCTGAAGCTTTCTTT. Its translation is CASSLSTAPEAFF.

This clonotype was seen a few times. The CDR3 DNA reads TGTGCCAGCAGCCCCACGGTGGGGGAACTTAATGAAAAACTGTTTTTT. Its translation: CASSPTVGELNEKLFF. This chain joins TRBV27 and TRBJ1-4, with a possible D match to TRBD1 (5 bases). The V gene lost 6 bases and the J gene lost 4 bases, with 18 bases spanning the gap. The CDR3 consists of 16 residues. Looked up from germline, CDR1 is MNHEY and CDR2 is SMNVEV (reference sequence).

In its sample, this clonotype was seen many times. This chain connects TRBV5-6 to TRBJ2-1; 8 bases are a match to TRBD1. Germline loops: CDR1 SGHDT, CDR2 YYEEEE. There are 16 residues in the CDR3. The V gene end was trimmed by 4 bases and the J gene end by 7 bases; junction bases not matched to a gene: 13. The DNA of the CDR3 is TGTGCCAGCAGCCCAGGGGAGACAGGGGCTTGGAATGAGCAGTTCTTC. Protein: CASSPGETGAWNEQFF.

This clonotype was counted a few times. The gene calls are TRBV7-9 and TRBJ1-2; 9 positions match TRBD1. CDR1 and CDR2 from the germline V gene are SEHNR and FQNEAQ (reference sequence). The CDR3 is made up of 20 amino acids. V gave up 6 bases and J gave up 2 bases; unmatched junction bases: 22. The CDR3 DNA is TGTGCCAGCAGGCCTCCCGGGTATGGTGACAGGGGGGCTTTGAACTATGGCTACACCTTC. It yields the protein CASRPPGYGDRGALNYGYTF.

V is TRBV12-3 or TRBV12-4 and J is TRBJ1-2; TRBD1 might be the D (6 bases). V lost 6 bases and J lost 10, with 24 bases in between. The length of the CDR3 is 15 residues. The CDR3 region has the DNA TGTGCCAGCAGCCCGGGGCTGGGCAGGGGCTTCGTCTACACCTTC. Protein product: CASSPGLGRGFVYTF.

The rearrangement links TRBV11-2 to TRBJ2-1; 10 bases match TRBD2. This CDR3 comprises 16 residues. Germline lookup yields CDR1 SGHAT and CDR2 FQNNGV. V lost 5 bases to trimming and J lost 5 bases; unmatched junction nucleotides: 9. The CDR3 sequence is CASSLTGTSVNNEQFF. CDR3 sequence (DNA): TGTGCCAGCAGCCTGACCGGGACTAGCGTAAACAATGAGCAGTTCTTC.

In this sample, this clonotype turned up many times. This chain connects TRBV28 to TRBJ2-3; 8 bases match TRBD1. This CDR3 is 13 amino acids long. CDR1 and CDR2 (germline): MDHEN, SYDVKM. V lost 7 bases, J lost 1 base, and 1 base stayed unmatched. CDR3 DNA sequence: TGTGCCAGCATGACAGGGGGCACAGATACGCAGTATTTT. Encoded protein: CASMTGGTDTQYF. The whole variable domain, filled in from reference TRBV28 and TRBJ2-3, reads DVKVTQSSRYLVKRTGEKVFLECVQDMDHENMFWYRQDPGLGLRLIYFSYDVKMKEKGDIPEGYSVSREKKERFSLILESASTNQTSMYLCASMTGGTDTQYFGPGTRLTVL.

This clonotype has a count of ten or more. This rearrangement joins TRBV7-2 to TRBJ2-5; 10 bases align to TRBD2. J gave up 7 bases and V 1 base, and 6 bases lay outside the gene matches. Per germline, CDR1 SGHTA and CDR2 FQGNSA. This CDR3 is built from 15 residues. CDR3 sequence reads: CASSLVAGGFWTQYF. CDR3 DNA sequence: TGTGCCAGCAGCTTAGTAGCGGGAGGATTTTGGACCCAGTACTTC.

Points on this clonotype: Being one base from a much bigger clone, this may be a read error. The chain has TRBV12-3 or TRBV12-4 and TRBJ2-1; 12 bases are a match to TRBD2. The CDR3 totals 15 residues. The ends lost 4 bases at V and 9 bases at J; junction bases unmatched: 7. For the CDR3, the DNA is TGTGCCAGCAGTTCCGGACTAGCGGGACCCATTGAGCAGTTCTTC. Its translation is CASSSGLAGPIEQFF.

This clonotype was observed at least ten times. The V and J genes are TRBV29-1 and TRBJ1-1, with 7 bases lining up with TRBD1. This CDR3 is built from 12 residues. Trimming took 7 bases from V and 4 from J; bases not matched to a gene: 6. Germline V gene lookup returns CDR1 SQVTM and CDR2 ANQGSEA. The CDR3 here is CSGGTAATEAFF. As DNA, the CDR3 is TGCAGCGGCGGGACAGCAGCCACTGAAGCTTTCTTT. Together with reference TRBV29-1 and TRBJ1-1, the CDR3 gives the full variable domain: SAVISQKPSRDICQRGTSLTIQCQVDSQVTMMFWYRQQPGQSLTLIATANQGSEATYESGFVIDKFPISRPNLTFSTLTVSNMSPEDSSIYLCSGGTAATEAFFGQGTRLTVV.

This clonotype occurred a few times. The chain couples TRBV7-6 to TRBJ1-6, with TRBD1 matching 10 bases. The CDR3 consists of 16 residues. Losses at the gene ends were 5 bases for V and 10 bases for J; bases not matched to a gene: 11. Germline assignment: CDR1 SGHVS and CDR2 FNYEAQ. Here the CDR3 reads CASSPDAGTGESPLHF. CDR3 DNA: TGTGCCAGCAGCCCTGATGCCGGGACAGGGGAATCACCCCTCCACTTT.

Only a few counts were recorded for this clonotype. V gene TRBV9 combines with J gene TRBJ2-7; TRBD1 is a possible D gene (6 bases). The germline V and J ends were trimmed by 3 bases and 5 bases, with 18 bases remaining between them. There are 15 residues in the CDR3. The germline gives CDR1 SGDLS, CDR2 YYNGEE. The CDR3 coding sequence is TGTGCCAGCAGCGCTGGTATAACAGGGTTCCACGAGCAGTACTTC. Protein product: CASSAGITGFHEQYF.

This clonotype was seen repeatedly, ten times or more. CDR3 in DNA: TGTGCCATCAGCACAGACAGGGGGTCTAACTATGGCTACACCTTC. Translation gives CAISTDRGSNYGYTF. The chain uses TRBV10-3 and TRBJ1-2; 9 nucleotides line up with TRBD1. The CDR3 loop spans 15 amino acids. The V segment lost 6 bases and the J segment 0 bases; nucleotides outside the gene matches: 5. Looked up from germline, CDR1 is ENHRY and CDR2 is SYGVKD.

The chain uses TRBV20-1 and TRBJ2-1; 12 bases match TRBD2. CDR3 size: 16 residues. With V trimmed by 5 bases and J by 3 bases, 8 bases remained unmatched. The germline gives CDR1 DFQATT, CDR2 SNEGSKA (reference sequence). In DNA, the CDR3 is TGCAGTGCTCAACGGACTAGCGGGATACTCTACAATGAGCAGTTCTTC. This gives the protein CSAQRTSGILYNEQFF.

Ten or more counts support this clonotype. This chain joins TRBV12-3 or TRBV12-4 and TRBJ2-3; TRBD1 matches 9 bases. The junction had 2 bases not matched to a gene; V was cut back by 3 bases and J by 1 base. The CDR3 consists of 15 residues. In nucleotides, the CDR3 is TGTGCCAGCAGTTTCCGGACAGGGGGCACAGATACGCAGTATTTT. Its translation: CASSFRTGGTDTQYF.

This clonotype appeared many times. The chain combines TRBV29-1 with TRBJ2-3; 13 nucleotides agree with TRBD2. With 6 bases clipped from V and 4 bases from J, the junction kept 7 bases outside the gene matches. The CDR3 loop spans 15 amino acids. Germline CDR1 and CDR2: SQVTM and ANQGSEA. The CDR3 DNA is TGCAGCGTCGCCACTAGCGGGAGGGTCTCAGATACGCAGTATTTT. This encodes CSVATSGRVSDTQYF.

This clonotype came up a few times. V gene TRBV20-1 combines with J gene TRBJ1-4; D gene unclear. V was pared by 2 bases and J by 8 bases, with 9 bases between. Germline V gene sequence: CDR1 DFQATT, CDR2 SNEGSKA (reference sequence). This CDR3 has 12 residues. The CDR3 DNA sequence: TGCAGTGCTAGACCGGAAGGGGAAAAACTGTTTTTT. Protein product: CSARPEGEKLFF.

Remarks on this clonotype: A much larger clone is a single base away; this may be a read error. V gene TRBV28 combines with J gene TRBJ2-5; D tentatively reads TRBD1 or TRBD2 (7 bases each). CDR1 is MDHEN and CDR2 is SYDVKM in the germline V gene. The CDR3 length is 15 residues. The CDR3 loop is CASRPGKGARETQCF. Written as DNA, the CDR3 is TGTGCCAGCAGGCCGGGAAAGGGGGCGCGGGAGACCCAGTGCTTC.

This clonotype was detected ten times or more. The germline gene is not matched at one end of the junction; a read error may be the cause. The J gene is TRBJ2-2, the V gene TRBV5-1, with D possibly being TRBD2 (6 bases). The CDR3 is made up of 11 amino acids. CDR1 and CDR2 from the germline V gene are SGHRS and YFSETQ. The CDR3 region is CASGRTGELFF. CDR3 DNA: TGTGCCAGTGGGAGGACCGGGGAGCTGTTTTTT.

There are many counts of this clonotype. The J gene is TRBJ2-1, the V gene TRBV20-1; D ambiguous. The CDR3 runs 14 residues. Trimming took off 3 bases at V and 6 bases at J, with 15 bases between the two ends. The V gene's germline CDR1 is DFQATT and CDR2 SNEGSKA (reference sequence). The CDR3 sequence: CSARYTGPLNEQFF. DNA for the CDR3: TGCAGTGCTAGGTATACCGGGCCCCTCAATGAGCAGTTCTTC.

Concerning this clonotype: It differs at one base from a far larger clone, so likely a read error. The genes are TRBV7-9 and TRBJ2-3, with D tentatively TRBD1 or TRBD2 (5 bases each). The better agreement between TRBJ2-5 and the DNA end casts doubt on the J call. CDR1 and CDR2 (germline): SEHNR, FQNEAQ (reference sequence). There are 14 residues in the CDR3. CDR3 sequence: CASNPPGPRETQYF. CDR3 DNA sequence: TGTGCCAGCAACCCTCCGGGGCCCCGAGAGACCCAGTACTTC.

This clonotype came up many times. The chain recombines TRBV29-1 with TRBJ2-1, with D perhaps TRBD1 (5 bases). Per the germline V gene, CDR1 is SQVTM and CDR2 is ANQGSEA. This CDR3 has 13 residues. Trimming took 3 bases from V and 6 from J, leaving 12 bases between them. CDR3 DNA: TGCAGCGTTGACCCCCAGGGCTCCAATGAGCAGTTCTTC. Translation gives CSVDPQGSNEQFF.